This T cell receptor beta chain derives from a study of T-cell reconstitution after alpha-beta-depleted transplantation in children. Trimming stripped 6 bases from V and 1 base from J, with 12 bases between. CDR1 is ENHRY, CDR2 SYGVKD, per germline. This CDR3 has 14 amino acids. Unique molecular identifiers were used in preparing the TCRbeta library. A single record per CDR3 protein comes from TCRdb applying MiXCR to the PCR reads. The table has approximately 400,000 distinct CDR3 sequences, roughly 10% seen once. This clonotype turned up a few times. The TCR originated in a human donor who donated a stem cell graft to a child with acute myeloid leukemia. This specimen consisted of PBMCs from the stem cell graft donor, obtained from the stem cell graft. This chain uses TRBV10-3 with TRBJ1-2; D unclear. The CDR3 region has the DNA TGTGCCATCAGACAGAGGCCTGTTAACTATGGCTACACCTTC. It codes for CAIRQRPVNYGYTF.